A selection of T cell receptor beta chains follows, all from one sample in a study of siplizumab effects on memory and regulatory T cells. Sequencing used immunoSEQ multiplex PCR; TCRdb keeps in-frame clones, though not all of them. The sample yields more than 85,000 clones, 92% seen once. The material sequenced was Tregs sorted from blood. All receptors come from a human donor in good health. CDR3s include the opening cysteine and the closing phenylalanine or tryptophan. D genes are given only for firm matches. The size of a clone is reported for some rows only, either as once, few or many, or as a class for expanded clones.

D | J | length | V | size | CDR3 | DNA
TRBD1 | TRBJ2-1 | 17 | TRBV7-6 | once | CASSSPAWTGGRNEQFF | TGTGCCAGCAGTTCCCCAGCCTGGACAGGGGGCAGGAATGAGCAGTTCTTC
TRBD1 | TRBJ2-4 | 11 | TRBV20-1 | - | CSTGTARIQYF | TGCAGTACCGGGACAGCGCGCATTCAGTACTTC
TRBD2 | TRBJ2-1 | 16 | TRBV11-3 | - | CASSAELAGGRGEQFF | TGTGCCAGCAGCGCCGAACTAGCGGGAGGGCGCGGGGAGCAGTTCTTC
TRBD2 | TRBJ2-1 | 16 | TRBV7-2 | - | CASSLASGRAGNEQFF | TGTGCCAGCAGCTTGGCTAGCGGGAGGGCCGGCAATGAGCAGTTCTTC
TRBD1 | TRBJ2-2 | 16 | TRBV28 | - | CASRRRTGRGTGELFF | TGTGCCAGCAGGAGACGGACAGGTCGGGGCACCGGGGAGCTGTTTTTT
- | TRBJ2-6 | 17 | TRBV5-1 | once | CASRRVESRSGANVLTF | TGCGCCAGCAGAAGGGTAGAATCTCGCTCTGGGGCCAACGTCCTGACTTTC
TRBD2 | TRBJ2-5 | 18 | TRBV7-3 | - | CASSLTPIQREGWETQYF | TGTGCCAGCAGCTTAACACCAATACAACGGGAGGGCTGGGAGACCCAGTACTTC
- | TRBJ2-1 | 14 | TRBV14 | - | CASSPSGLYNEQFF | TGTGCCAGCAGCCCGTCAGGACTTTACAATGAGCAGTTCTTC
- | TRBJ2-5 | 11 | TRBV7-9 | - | CASSFGETQYF | TGTGCCAGCAGCTTCGGCGAGACCCAGTACTTC
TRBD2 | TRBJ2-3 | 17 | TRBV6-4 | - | CASSRWTSGSSTDTQYF | TGTGCCAGCAGTCGATGGACTAGCGGGAGTAGCACAGATACGCAGTATTTT
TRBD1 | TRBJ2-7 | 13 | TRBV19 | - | CASARQGRYEQYF | TGTGCCAGTGCTCGACAGGGGAGGTACGAGCAGTACTTC
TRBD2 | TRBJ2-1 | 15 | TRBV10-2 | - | CASRGTSGRYHEQFF | TGCGCCAGCAGAGGGACTAGCGGGAGGTACCATGAGCAGTTCTTC
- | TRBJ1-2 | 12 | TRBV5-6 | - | CASSLMGGGYTF | TGTGCCAGCAGCCTGATGGGAGGTGGCTACACCTTC
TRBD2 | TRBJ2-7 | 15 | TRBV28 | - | CASSSWTSGRDEQYF | TGTGCCAGCAGTTCCTGGACTAGCGGGAGGGACGAGCAGTACTTC
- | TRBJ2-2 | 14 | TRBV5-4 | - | CASGLASNTGELFF | TGTGCCAGCGGGCTAGCCTCGAACACCGGGGAGCTGTTTTTT
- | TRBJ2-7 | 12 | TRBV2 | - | CASSEIGYEQYF | TGTGCCAGCAGTGAAATCGGATACGAGCAGTACTTC
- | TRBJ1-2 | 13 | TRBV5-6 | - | CASSPTENYGYTF | TGTGCCAGCAGCCCGACAGAGAACTATGGCTACACCTTC
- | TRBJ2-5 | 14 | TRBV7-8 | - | CASSYPKGEETQYF | TGTGCCAGCAGCTACCCAAAGGGGGAAGAGACCCAGTACTTC
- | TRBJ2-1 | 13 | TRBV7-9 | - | CASSLSLYNEQFF | TGTGCCAGCAGCTTGTCCCTGTACAATGAGCAGTTCTTC
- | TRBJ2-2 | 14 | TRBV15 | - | CATSRAPNTGELFF | TGTGCCACCAGCAGAGCCCCGAACACCGGGGAGCTGTTTTTT
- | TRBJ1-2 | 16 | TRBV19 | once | CASKRDYRSDNYGYTF | TGTGCCAGTAAACGTGACTACAGGAGTGATAACTATGGCTACACCTTC
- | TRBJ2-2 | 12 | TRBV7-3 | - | CASSPMTGELFF | TGTGCCAGCAGCCCGATGACCGGGGAGCTGTTTTTT
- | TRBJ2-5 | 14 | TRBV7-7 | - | CASSPTQGAKTQYF | TGTGCTAGCAGCCCCACCCAGGGTGCGAAGACCCAGTACTTC
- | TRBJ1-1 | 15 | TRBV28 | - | CASMVTGFMNTEAFF | TGTGCCAGCATGGTTACAGGTTTCATGAACACTGAAGCTTTCTTT
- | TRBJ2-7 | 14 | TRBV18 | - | CASSPKGMGDEQYF | TGTGCCAGCTCACCGAAGGGGATGGGCGACGAGCAGTACTTC
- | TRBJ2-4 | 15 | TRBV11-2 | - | CASSPRIQQGNIQYF | TGTGCCAGCAGCCCCCGGATCCAGCAAGGAAACATTCAGTACTTC
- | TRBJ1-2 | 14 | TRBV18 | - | CASSPETINYGYTF | TGTGCCAGCTCACCTGAGACAATTAACTATGGCTACACCTTC
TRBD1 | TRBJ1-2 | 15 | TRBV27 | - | CASSPIPRTGAGYTF | TGTGCCAGCAGTCCCATCCCGAGGACAGGGGCTGGCTACACCTTC
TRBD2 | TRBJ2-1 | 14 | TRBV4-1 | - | CASSLTSGDNEQFF | TGCGCCAGCAGCCTGACTAGCGGTGACAATGAGCAGTTCTTC
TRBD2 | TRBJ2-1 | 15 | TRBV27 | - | CASSPRGGSYNEQFF | TGTGCCAGCAGCCCAAGAGGCGGGAGCTACAATGAGCAGTTCTTC